These T cell receptor beta chains were read from a single sample in a study of OX40 agonist ivuxolimab in advanced cancers. TCRdb's table, derived via immunoSEQ multiplex PCR, lists solely in-frame clones and lacks some. The repertoire holds about 51,000 clones, roughly 90% seen once, with 3% to 4.5% in the top ten. The sample here was CD4+ or CD8+ T cells sorted from blood, taken in a trial of the OX40 agonist ivuxolimab. These receptors came from an adult with an advanced solid tumor such as melanoma, head and neck, liver or kidney cancer. CDR3s include the opening cysteine and the closing phenylalanine or tryptophan. D genes are given only for firm matches.

j_call v_call d_call cdr3_aa
TRBJ2-3 TRBV28 TRBD2 CASRTQIAGRITDTQYF
TRBJ2-2 TRBV19 TRBD2 CASSKGLAGASATGELFF
TRBJ2-1 TRBV28 NA CASRPGQPYNEQFF
TRBJ1-3 TRBV29-1 NA CSGQQTSGNTIYF
TRBJ2-5 TRBV5-6 TRBD1 CASSLDVGGSETQYF
TRBJ2-3 TRBV28 TRBD2 CATSLGTSGGTDTQYF
TRBJ1-1 TRBV11-3 NA CASSSGGMNTEAFF
TRBJ1-1 TRBV7-3 NA CASQGWGTEAFF
TRBJ1-5 TRBV28 NA CASSLLVPGGNQPQHF
TRBJ2-5 TRBV5-1 TRBD2 CASSLGGGPQETQYF
TRBJ2-2 TRBV11-2 TRBD1 CASSLGQGVNTGELFF
TRBJ2-7 TRBV28 NA CASNPNSYEQYF
TRBJ1-1 TRBV6-6 NA CASRHLHEAFF
TRBJ1-2 TRBV18 NA CASSPLATGWGSTPSVPF
TRBJ1-5 TRBV6-1 NA CASSDWAQPQHF
TRBJ1-1 TRBV6-1 NA CASSLGTVDTEAFF
TRBJ2-1 TRBV7-6 NA CASSLAGVNEQFF
TRBJ2-7 TRBV11-1 NA CASSLLHPGFGGYEQYF
TRBJ2-4 TRBV10-3 NA CAISLSGWGEDIQYF
TRBJ2-5 TRBV6-1 NA CASSEALGETQYF
TRBJ1-2 TRBV6-5 NA CASSEAGYGYTF
TRBJ2-4 TRBV19 TRBD2 CASSIHGTSGRAELAKNIQYF
TRBJ2-5 TRBV6-5 NA CASKRQRQETQYF
TRBJ2-7 TRBV5-1 NA CASSHEYEQYF
TRBJ2-1 TRBV5-1 TRBD1 CASSLAGDREQFF
TRBJ2-1 TRBV5-1 TRBD1 CASSKDRGRNEQFF
TRBJ1-1 TRBV5-5 NA CASSFGTVNTEAFF
TRBJ1-3 TRBV7-3 NA CASSRGGNTIYF
TRBJ1-1 TRBV6-1 TRBD1 CASSEAQGLGRGSEAFF
TRBJ2-7 TRBV19 NA CASSIGVQGAYEQYF
TRBJ2-3 TRBV5-4 NA CASSFRDATDTQYF
TRBJ2-7 TRBV4-2 NA CASRGADPTYEQYF
TRBJ1-4 TRBV5-4 NA CASSLASGTTNEKLFF
TRBJ2-1 TRBV2 NA CASQRANEQFF
TRBJ2-2 TRBV7-8 NA CASSLAGTGELFF
TRBJ1-2 TRBV19 NA CASSILGSTGGYTF
TRBJ2-3 TRBV14 NA CASSHPRNTDTQYF
TRBJ2-2 TRBV7-8 NA CASSLIGANTGELFF
TRBJ2-3 TRBV7-7 NA CASSRATAGDTQYF
TRBJ1-1 TRBV28 NA CASSLSPGNTEAFF
TRBJ1-2 TRBV6-4 NA CASSEGLNYGYTF
TRBJ1-2 TRBV12-5 TRBD1 CASARTGDGYTF
TRBJ2-6 TRBV5-6 NA CASSPTRGSSGANVLTF
TRBJ2-1 TRBV15 NA CATSRVGAGGGLYNEQFF
TRBJ1-4 TRBV18 TRBD1 CASSPRGGRANEKLFF
TRBJ2-1 TRBV18 TRBD1 CASSRGTGNYNEQFF
TRBJ2-1 TRBV19 TRBD2 CASSSPGLAGSNEQFF
TRBJ1-2 TRBV2 NA CASNIDSDHSGYTF
TRBJ2-1 TRBV28 TRBD2 CASSSAGGYNEQFF
TRBJ2-3 TRBV13 TRBD2 CASSRAGEDTQYF
TRBJ1-2 TRBV2 TRBD1 CASSEYQTGGYTF